This T cell receptor (beta chain) was captured by sequencing in a study of OX40 agonist ivuxolimab in advanced cancers. On the study more broadly: Ivuxolimab, an agonistic anti-OX40 (CD134) antibody, was given to patients. Patients got intravenous ivuxolimab at 0.01 to 10 mg/kg every 2 weeks. Dose-escalation patients' cancers were hepatocellular carcinoma, melanoma, renal cell or head and neck cancer.

Generated by immunoSEQ multiplex PCR, the TCRdb table keeps only in-frame clones and is missing some. This sample has 60,000 to 75,000 clones, with about 90% found just once. Points on this clone: What it binds is unknown.

The study, taken as a whole, reports: At 0.1 to 3.0 mg/kg and by week 6, clonal expansion occurred in CD4+ and CD8+ blood T cells.

The CDR3 covers 12 residues. The ends were cut back, 0 bases at V and 8 bases at J, with 5 bases in the middle. CDR1 is SEHNR, CDR2 FQNEAQ, per germline (reference sequence). V and J are TRBV7-9 and TRBJ2-1; no clear D. The sequence was obtained from an adult with an advanced solid tumor such as melanoma, head and neck, liver or kidney cancer. Specimen: CD4+ or CD8+ T cells sorted from blood, collected in a trial of the OX40 agonist ivuxolimab. The CDR3 reads CASSLARYEQFF. Written as DNA, the CDR3 is TGTGCCAGCAGCTTAGCGAGGTATGAGCAGTTCTTC.